The 17 T cell receptor beta chains in this list originate from one sample, sequenced in a study of tumor-infiltrating lymphocytes in oesophageal squamous cell carcinoma. Via MiXCR, TCRdb re-called the PCR reads, giving one row per CDR3 protein. The data show 19,000 or so distinct CDR3 sequences, about two fifths seen once. The sample taken for sequencing was blood. The receptor source for this set is a male donor with esophageal squamous cell carcinoma.

The chain links TRBV11-2 to TRBJ2-4; 8 bases are a match to TRBD2. The last part of the DNA fits TRBJ2-7 better; the J call may be wrong. Germline V lookup: CDR1 SGHAT, CDR2 FQNNGV. The CDR3 runs to 14 residues. For the CDR3, the DNA is TGTGCCAGCAGCTTGACGGCGGGGGGTTACGAGCAGTACTTC. As protein: CASSLTAGGYEQYF.

This clonotype was observed many times. The chain is built from TRBV28 and TRBJ2-7; 8 bases match TRBD1. Germline CDR1 is MDHEN and CDR2 is SYDVKM. After removal of 7 bases from V and 3 bases from J, the junction contained 8 bases not matched to a gene. The CDR3 is 14 residues long. The DNA for the CDR3 is TGTGCCAGCAACCTACAGGGGGGAGGCTACGAGCAGTACTTC. It specifies CASNLQGGGYEQYF.

This clonotype was observed many times. This chain joins TRBV10-3 and TRBJ1-1, with D perhaps TRBD1 (5 bases). V was pared by 3 bases and J by 3 bases, with 8 bases between. In germline, CDR1 is ENHRY, CDR2 SYGVKD. The CDR3 loop spans 13 amino acids. CDR3 in amino acids: CAISDRVDTEAFF. DNA of the CDR3: TGTGCCATCAGTGACAGGGTGGACACTGAAGCTTTCTTT.

The chain is built from TRBV20-1 and TRBJ2-5, with unresolved D. V lost 4 bases and J lost 4, with 13 bases in between. The germline gives CDR1 DFQATT, CDR2 SNEGSKA (reference sequence). The length of the CDR3 is 13 residues. CDR3 bases: TGCAGTGCTACACCATCGGGTCGAGAGACCCAGTACTTC. Its translation: CSATPSGRETQYF.

This clonotype was observed at least ten times. J is TRBJ1-1 and V is TRBV10-3; 7 nucleotides line up with TRBD1. Germline assignment: CDR1 ENHRY and CDR2 SYGVKD. V trimming: 4 bases; J trimming: 0 bases; junction bases outside the gene matches: 2. The CDR3 consists of 14 residues. DNA for the CDR3: TGTGCCATCAGTGGGGGGACAGTGAACACTGAAGCTTTCTTT. Encoded protein: CAISGGTVNTEAFF.

By its share, this clonotype is large. An end of the junction differs from the germline gene, which may be a read error. The genes are TRBV7-6 and TRBJ2-3, with D unclear. The V gene's germline CDR1 is SGHVS and CDR2 FNYEAQ. This CDR3 comprises 15 residues. The DNA for the CDR3 is TGTGCCAGCAGCATAGCAGGTTCTAGCACAGATACGCAGTATTTT. Its protein is CASSIAGSSTDTQYF.

By share, this clonotype counts as medium-sized. The chain carries TRBV6-1 and TRBJ1-2; D call uncertain. Trimming left V 6 bases short and J 2 bases short, with 10 bases between. The CDR3 runs to 13 residues. Germline CDR1 MNHNS, CDR2 SASEGT. The CDR3 loop is CASRPGQNYGYTF. The CDR3 nucleotides read TGTGCCAGCAGGCCCGGGCAAAACTATGGCTACACCTTC.

This CDR3 reads CASRPGLNNEQFF. The CDR3 DNA follows: TGTGCCAGCAGACCGGGACTTAACAATGAGCAGTTCTTC. The rearrangement uses TRBV2 and TRBJ2-5; D may be TRBD2 (6 bases). The J call could be wrong; TRBJ2-1 is a better fit for the DNA end. CDR1 is SNHLY and CDR2 is FYNNEI in the germline V gene. The CDR3 length is 13 residues.

This clonotype was detected many times. This rearrangement joins TRBV11-2 to TRBJ2-3; TRBD1 matches at 8 bases. This CDR3 region has 15 residues. Trimming removed 3 bases from V and 4 bases from J; junction bases left unmatched: 6. Looked up from germline, CDR1 is SGHAT and CDR2 is FQNNGV. The CDR3 region has the DNA TGTGCCAGCAGCTTGGACAGGGAGGCGGCAGATACGCAGTATTTT. Its translation: CASSLDREAADTQYF.

The rearrangement joins TRBV7-2 to TRBJ2-7; the match to TRBD2 covers 9 bases. The trim removed 3 bases at V and 5 bases at J, leaving 11 bases unmatched. Germline V gene lookup returns CDR1 SGHTA and CDR2 FQGNSA. This CDR3 comprises 16 residues. CDR3 nucleotides: TGTGCCAGCAGCTTGAGGGCTAGCGGGGAGTTAGACGAGCAGTACTTC. Its protein is CASSLRASGELDEQYF.

This sequence joins TRBV3-1 and TRBJ2-2; D is ambiguous. V lost 8 bases and J 8 bases, leaving 15 bases between the germline ends. CDR3 length: 13 residues. The germline gives CDR1 LGHDT, CDR2 YNNKEL (reference sequence). DNA for the CDR3: TGTGCCAGCGTCCTGGCTGCGGTAGGGGAGCTGTTTTTT. Encoded protein: CASVLAAVGELFF.

In its sample, this clonotype ranks as medium-sized. The chain couples TRBV6-1 to TRBJ2-5; D might be TRBD1 (5 bases). The ends were cut back, 5 bases at V and 5 bases at J, with 15 bases in the middle. This CDR3 spans 14 amino acids. The germline V gene has CDR1 MNHNS and CDR2 SASEGT. CDR3 amino acids: CASSWQGVGETQYF. The CDR3 DNA is TGTGCCAGCAGTTGGCAGGGCGTCGGGGAGACCCAGTACTTC.

Judged by abundance, this clonotype is medium-sized (0.01 to 0.1%). The J gene is TRBJ1-6, the V gene TRBV7-2; no clear D. CDR1 and CDR2 from the germline V gene are SGHTA and FQGNSA. The CDR3 spans 14 residues. Trimming removed 7 bases from V and 4 bases from J, with 11 bases in between. CDR3 nucleotides: TGTGCCAGCAAAGTCTCGGATTATAATTCACCCCTCCACTTT. It yields the protein CASKVSDYNSPLHF. Full variable domain (outside the CDR3, taken from reference TRBV7-2 and TRBJ1-6): GAGVSQSPSNKVTEKGKDVELRCDPISGHTALYWYRQSLGQGLEFLIYFQGNSAPDKSGLPSDRFSAERTGGSVSTLTIQRTQQEDSAVYLCASKVSDYNSPLHFGNGTRLTVT.

This chain connects TRBV18 to TRBJ2-5; TRBD2 matches 15 bases. The J call is uncertain, as TRBJ2-7 better fits the DNA end. The CDR3 is made up of 15 amino acids. Germline CDR1 and CDR2: KGHSH and LQKENI. The CDR3 spells CASSTGLAGGAEQYF. Written as DNA, the CDR3 is TGTGCCAGCTCAACGGGACTAGCGGGAGGTGCCGAGCAGTACTTC.

This clonotype was seen once. Here the CDR3 DNA reads TGTGCCAGCAGTTACGCAACAACACCCGGGGGGGCAAATGAGCAGTTCTTC. Its protein is CASSYATTPGGANEQFF. The chain couples TRBV6-6 to TRBJ2-5; 8 positions agree with TRBD2. The DNA end is a closer match to TRBJ2-1, so the J assignment may be wrong. CDR1 MNHNY and CDR2 SVGAGI come from the germline V gene (reference sequence). The CDR3 consists of 17 residues.

This clonotype ranks as medium-sized (0.01 to 0.1%). The chain links TRBV11-1 to TRBJ2-1; TRBD2 aligns across 14 bases. V gave up 1 base and J gave up 7 bases; unmatched junction bases: 3. This CDR3 is built from 16 residues. The V gene's germline CDR1 is SGHAT and CDR2 FQDESV (reference sequence). CDR3 DNA sequence: TGTGCCAGCAGCTTAGGACTAGCGGGAGGGGGGAATGAGCAGTTCTTC. As protein: CASSLGLAGGGNEQFF.

The chain has TRBV3-1 and TRBJ2-1; D may be TRBD2 (5 bases). V gave up 2 bases and J gave up 4 bases, with 12 bases separating them. The germline V gene encodes CDR1 LGHDT and CDR2 YNNKEL (reference sequence). The CDR3 covers 15 residues. CDR3 sequence: CASSQKGGLYNEQFF. CDR3 DNA sequence: TGTGCCAGCAGCCAAAAGGGCGGACTTTACAATGAGCAGTTCTTC.